The text below deals with one TCR beta chain. The antigen is unknown. Germline values: CDR1 SQVTM, CDR2 ANQGSEA. The CDR3 runs to 18 residues. The trim removed 7 bases at V and 0 bases at J, leaving 13 bases unmatched. Generated by immunoSEQ multiplex PCR, the TCRdb table keeps only in-frame clones and is missing some. The profile shows roughly 160,000 clones, roughly nine tenths of them singletons. This entry belongs to a study of T cell responses to AZD1222 COVID-19 vaccine. Study at large: It was second doses at about 4 or about 12 weeks that were pooled. Points from the study as a whole: Only a handful of individuals given AZD1222 were seropositive at baseline.

This material consisted of peripheral blood, taken on day 0 of AZD1222 vaccination. The receptor was derived from an adult in good health. The chain uses TRBV29-1 and TRBJ2-3; 13 positions match TRBD2. The CDR3: CSAKGLAGRITSTDTQYF. The CDR3 nucleotides read TGCAGCGCCAAGGGACTAGCGGGGCGGATCACTAGCACAGATACGCAGTATTTT.